The 14 T cell receptor beta chains listed next were all sequenced from one sample in a study of cytomegalovirus exposure and HLA in healthy donors. 60 Vbeta and 13 Jbeta primers were used in PCR. The protocol was immunoSEQ multiplex PCR, while the TCRdb copy is restricted to in-frame clones and leaves out a portion. Here the sample spans approximately 170,000 clones, about 63% being singletons. What was sequenced was PBMCs. The receptors derive from a woman aged 40 to 50 in good health and CMV-seropositive.

The rearrangement uses TRBV27 and TRBJ1-2, with D unclear. Between the trimmed V and J ends, which lost 4 bases and 6 bases, there was a span of 9 bases. The CDR3 has 12 amino acids. Germline V CDR1 and CDR2: MNHEY, SMNVEV (reference sequence). In DNA form, the CDR3 reads TGTGCCAGCAGTTCGAACACCGATGGCTACACCTTC. Translating gives CASSSNTDGYTF.

This clone was found a few times. The chain employs TRBV5-1 and TRBJ2-1, with 10 bases that match TRBD1. The V and J ends lost 3 bases and 12 bases, in that order; junction bases with no gene match: 15. There are 16 residues in the CDR3. Germline V gene data show CDR1 as SGHRS and CDR2 as YFSETQ. As DNA, the CDR3 is TGCGCCAGCAGCTCGGCAGTCCCGGGACAGGGGCGCCCGCAGTTCTTC. Translated: CASSSAVPGQGRPQFF.

The chain is built from TRBV28 and TRBJ1-1; tentatively, D is TRBD1 (6 bases). V lost 5 bases to trimming and J lost 13 bases, with 17 bases between them. Germline CDR1 and CDR2: MDHEN and SYDVKM. This CDR3 has 12 residues. This CDR3 reads CASSPPQGTGFF. The CDR3 coding sequence is TGTGCCAGCAGTCCTCCTCAGGGGACGGGTTTCTTT.

The V call is TRBV11-2, the J call TRBJ2-2, with a possible D match to TRBD1 (5 bases). CDR3 size: 16 residues. V was cut by 1 base and J by 0 bases, with 9 bases left in between. The V gene's germline CDR1 is SGHAT and CDR2 FQNNGV. The CDR3 loop reads CASSLGGRANTGELFF. The CDR3, as DNA: TGTGCCAGCAGCTTAGGGGGCCGGGCGAACACCGGGGAGCTGTTTTTT. Combining the CDR3 with reference TRBV11-2 and TRBJ2-2 gives the whole variable domain EAGVAQSPRYKIIEKRQSVAFWCNPISGHATLYWYQQILGQGPKLLIQFQNNGVVDDSQLPKDRFSAERLKGVDSTLKIQPAKLEDSAVYLCASSLGGRANTGELFFGEGSRLTVL.

The chain is built from TRBV19 and TRBJ1-5, with a possible D match to TRBD1 (6 bases). The CDR3 totals 16 residues. V shed 7 bases and J shed 0 bases, with 16 bases lying between them. CDR1 is LNHDA, CDR2 SQIVND, per germline (reference sequence). CDR3 protein: CASKGGVTDSNQPQHF. DNA of the CDR3: TGTGCCAGTAAGGGGGGGGTCACGGATAGCAATCAGCCCCAGCATTTT.

The rearrangement joins TRBV5-4 to TRBJ2-5; D is perhaps TRBD2 (5 bases). V lost 0 bases to trimming and J lost 5 bases, with 11 bases between them. This CDR3 contains 14 residues. Germline V gene lookup returns CDR1 SGHNT and CDR2 YYREEE (reference sequence). The CDR3: CASSLGLGLETQYF. The CDR3 nucleotides read TGTGCCAGCAGCTTGGGGCTCGGACTGGAGACCCAGTACTTC.

This clone was detected a few times. The V call is TRBV12-5, the J call TRBJ1-2; D call uncertain. This CDR3 has 15 residues. The germline CDR1 and CDR2 sequences are LGHNT and FRNRAP. V was pared by 0 bases and J by 6 bases, with 14 bases between. CDR3: CASGLVRGAIDGYTF. The CDR3 region has the DNA TGTGCTAGTGGTTTGGTACGGGGTGCTATAGATGGCTACACCTTC.

As concerns this clone: Other DNA sequences within the sample encode an identical CDR3. The rearrangement links TRBV7-2 to TRBJ2-3; 8 bases line up with TRBD2. The germline V gene has CDR1 SGHTA and CDR2 FQGNSA. The V gene end was trimmed by 5 bases and the J gene end by 3 bases; junction bases not matched to a gene: 7. This CDR3 has 15 amino acids. The CDR3 spells CASSLKAGVTDTQYF. In DNA form, the CDR3 reads TGTGCCAGCAGCCTTAAAGCGGGGGTAACAGATACGCAGTATTTT.

The rearrangement uses TRBV13 and TRBJ2-1; 11 nucleotides match TRBD2. This CDR3 contains 17 residues. Germline trimming cut 3 bases from V and 6 bases from J; bases unmatched to any gene: 10. Germline assignment: CDR1 PRHDT and CDR2 FYEKMQ (reference sequence). CDR3 region: CASSFWSSGGAANEQFF. The CDR3 coding sequence is TGTGCCAGCAGCTTTTGGAGTAGCGGGGGGGCGGCCAATGAGCAGTTCTTC.

V usage is TRBV9 and J usage is TRBJ2-3, with unresolved D. V lost 4 bases to trimming and J lost 1 base, with 10 bases between them. Germline assignment: CDR1 SGDLS and CDR2 YYNGEE. The CDR3 contains 14 residues. CDR3 sequence reads: CASSFLPGTDTQYF. The CDR3 DNA reads as TGTGCCAGCAGCTTCCTGCCGGGCACAGATACGCAGTATTTT.

This clone was seen more than once but under ten times. CDR3 nucleotide sequence: TGCGCCAGCAGCGCACATACTAGCGCGAGCACAGATACGCAGTATTTT. Residues: CASSAHTSASTDTQYF. V gene TRBV4-3 combines with J gene TRBJ2-3, with 7 bases aligning to TRBD2. Germline lookup yields CDR1 LGHNA and CDR2 YSLEER. V trimming: 5 bases; J trimming: 0 bases; junction bases outside the gene matches: 8. The CDR3 loop spans 16 amino acids.

There are a few counts of this clone. The V gene is TRBV10-3, the J gene TRBJ1-1; D is unclear. V was pared by 0 bases and J by 0 bases, with 2 bases between. CDR3 size: 13 residues. Per germline, CDR1 ENHRY and CDR2 SYGVKD. This CDR3 is CAISESMNTEAFF. The CDR3 nucleotides are TGTGCCATCAGTGAGTCTATGAACACTGAAGCTTTCTTT.

The chain employs TRBV29-1 and TRBJ1-1, with 11 bases lining up with TRBD1. Germline trimming cut 0 bases from V and 10 bases from J; bases unmatched to any gene: 7. The CDR3 is made up of 14 amino acids. CDR1 and CDR2 from the germline V gene are SQVTM and ANQGSEA. CDR3 in DNA: TGCAGCGTTGAAGATCGGGGACAGGGGGAACGAGCTTTCTTT. It translates to CSVEDRGQGERAFF.

This sequence joins TRBV2 and TRBJ1-2; possible D gene TRBD1, 5 bases. V lost 3 bases and J 5 bases, leaving 7 bases between the germline ends. Germline-derived CDR1 and CDR2 are SNHLY and FYNNEI. The CDR3 is made up of 12 amino acids. This CDR3 reads CASSETVYGYTF. DNA for the CDR3: TGTGCCAGCAGTGAGACAGTTTATGGCTACACCTTC.